The rows below give T cell receptor beta chains drawn from one sample of a study of immune evolution from preneoplasia to lung adenocarcinoma. The assay was immunoSEQ multiplex PCR, and TCRdb's table has in-frame clones only and misses some. This sample has 20,000 to 30,000 clones, with less than 80% found just once. The material sequenced was FFPE invasive lung adenocarcinoma tissue. The receptors were gathered from a person aged 55-75 years with invasive lung adenocarcinoma. Some clones in this sample may be carry-over from other donors' samples. Each CDR3 is given with its conserved first and last residue. A D gene is named only where the DNA matches it firmly. Rows give clone size only sometimes, using once, few, many, or a class for an expanded clone.

v_gene	abundance	d_gene	j_gene	CDR3aa	CDR3nt
TRBV6-4	NA	NA	TRBJ2-3	CASSVGEADTQYF	TGTGCCAGCAGTGTCGGCGAGGCAGATACGCAGTATTTT
TRBV9	few	NA	TRBJ2-1	CASSSQAGGYNEQFF	TGTGCCAGCAGCTCCCAAGCCGGAGGGTACAATGAGCAGTTCTTC
TRBV30	NA	NA	TRBJ2-1	CAWSEGASYNEQFF	TGTGCCTGGAGTGAAGGGGCGTCCTACAATGAGCAGTTCTTC
TRBV12-5	NA	NA	TRBJ2-3	CASGPGQNTDTQYF	TGTGCTAGTGGTCCCGGACAGAACACAGATACGCAGTATTTT
TRBV30	NA	NA	TRBJ2-1	CAWSVEGVGKQFF	TGTGCCTGGAGTGTTGAGGGGGTTGGTAAGCAGTTCTTC
TRBV19	few	NA	TRBJ1-1	CASRDPRTENTEAFF	TGTGCCAGTAGGGACCCTAGGACAGAGAACACTGAAGCTTTCTTT
TRBV20-1	once	NA	TRBJ2-5	CSAREGETQYF	TGCAGTGCTAGGGAGGGGGAGACCCAGTACTTC
TRBV18	NA	NA	TRBJ2-2	CASSPNPLANTGELFF	TGTGCCAGCTCACCTAACCCGCTCGCGAACACCGGGGAGCTGTTTTTT
TRBV28	NA	NA	TRBJ1-1	CASSPFRADGHTEAFF	TGTGCCAGCAGCCCTTTTCGGGCGGACGGACACACTGAAGCTTTCTTT
TRBV28	NA	NA	TRBJ2-4	CASRPTDPNIQYF	TGTGCCAGCAGGCCGACAGATCCAAACATTCAGTACTTC
TRBV7-9	NA	NA	TRBJ2-5	CASSLRGNQETQYF	TGTGCCAGCAGCTTACGGGGAAACCAAGAGACCCAGTACTTC
TRBV4-2	once	TRBD2	TRBJ2-7	CASSQERLAGGLPNSYEQYF	TGTGCCAGCAGCCAAGAGAGGCTAGCGGGAGGCCTTCCCAACTCCTACGAGCAGTACTTC
TRBV10-3	NA	NA	TRBJ2-3	CAISDRLAADTQYF	TGTGCCATCAGTGATCGGCTAGCAGCAGATACGCAGTATTTT
TRBV21-1	NA	NA	TRBJ2-3	CASLPGLAGGPWTDTQYF	TGTGCCAGCCTCCCGGGACTAGCGGGAGGGCCATGGACAGATACGCAGTATTTT
TRBV7-2	NA	TRBD2	TRBJ2-2	CASSGSGRDLELFF	TGTGCCAGCAGCGGAAGCGGGAGAGATTTGGAGCTGTTTTTT
TRBV29-1	NA	TRBD1	TRBJ2-7	CSVGGDRDRGAYEQYF	TGCAGCGTTGGAGGGGACCGGGACAGGGGTGCCTACGAGCAGTACTTC
TRBV28	once	TRBD2	TRBJ2-1	CASRPTSGANNEQFF	TGTGCCAGCAGGCCAACTAGCGGAGCGAACAATGAGCAGTTCTTC
TRBV9	NA	TRBD1	TRBJ2-7	CASRSGTGAWEQYF	TGTGCCAGCAGGTCCGGGACAGGGGCTTGGGAGCAGTACTTC
TRBV11-2	NA	TRBD2	TRBJ2-3	CASSTGTSGVTDTQYF	TGTGCCAGCAGCACCGGGACTAGCGGGGTCACAGATACGCAGTATTTT
TRBV5-6	few	NA	TRBJ2-1	CASSLSGPQFF	TGTGCCAGCAGCTTGAGTGGACCGCAGTTCTTC
TRBV11-2	NA	NA	TRBJ2-7	CASSLTATYEQYF	TGTGCCAGCAGCCTGACAGCTACCTACGAGCAGTACTTC
TRBV9	few	NA	TRBJ1-1	CASSVTENTEAFF	TGTGCCAGCAGCGTAACAGAGAACACTGAAGCTTTCTTT
TRBV18	NA	TRBD2	TRBJ2-1	CASSFVAGEVEQFF	TGTGCCAGCTCCTTCGTGGCGGGAGAGGTTGAGCAGTTCTTC
TRBV15	few	NA	TRBJ2-7	CATSRSEYGEQYF	TGTGCCACCAGCAGAAGCGAGTACGGCGAGCAGTACTTC
TRBV19	NA	NA	TRBJ1-5	CASKQGEQPQHF	TGTGCCAGTAAACAGGGAGAACAGCCCCAGCATTTT
TRBV30	once	TRBD1	TRBJ2-1	CAWSVGTGGYNEQFF	TGTGCCTGGAGTGTAGGGACAGGGGGCTACAATGAGCAGTTCTTC
TRBV6-5	NA	NA	TRBJ2-3	CASKGTPLSTDTQYF	TGTGCCAGCAAAGGGACTCCCCTTAGCACAGATACGCAGTATTTT
TRBV19	NA	NA	TRBJ1-5	CASSPHLQPQHF	TGTGCCAGTAGCCCTCACCTGCAGCCCCAGCATTTT
TRBV5-1	NA	NA	TRBJ2-3	CASSEQRGTQYF	TGCGCCAGCAGCGAGCAGAGGGGAACGCAGTATTTT
TRBV5-1	NA	TRBD2	TRBJ2-1	CASSLTSGPAPANEQFF	TGCGCCAGCAGCCTAACTAGCGGACCAGCGCCGGCTAATGAGCAGTTCTTC
TRBV5-1	NA	NA	TRBJ1-1	CASSLDGGSTEAFF	TGCGCCAGCAGCTTGGATGGGGGGAGCACTGAAGCTTTCTTT
TRBV6-1	NA	NA	TRBJ2-1	CAGGGGFSYNEQFF	TGTGCCGGAGGGGGGGGGTTCTCCTACAATGAGCAGTTCTTC
TRBV6-5	few	NA	TRBJ1-5	CASSLKGGLQPQHF	TGTGCCAGCAGCCTTAAAGGGGGGTTACAGCCCCAGCATTTT
TRBV4-2	NA	TRBD2	TRBJ2-7	CASSLQSGRSYEQYF	TGTGCCAGCAGCTTGCAGAGCGGGAGGTCCTACGAGCAGTACTTC
TRBV7-9	NA	TRBD1	TRBJ2-6	CASSSTGTGPSVLTF	TGTGCCAGCAGCTCGACGGGGACAGGGCCTAGCGTCCTGACTTTC